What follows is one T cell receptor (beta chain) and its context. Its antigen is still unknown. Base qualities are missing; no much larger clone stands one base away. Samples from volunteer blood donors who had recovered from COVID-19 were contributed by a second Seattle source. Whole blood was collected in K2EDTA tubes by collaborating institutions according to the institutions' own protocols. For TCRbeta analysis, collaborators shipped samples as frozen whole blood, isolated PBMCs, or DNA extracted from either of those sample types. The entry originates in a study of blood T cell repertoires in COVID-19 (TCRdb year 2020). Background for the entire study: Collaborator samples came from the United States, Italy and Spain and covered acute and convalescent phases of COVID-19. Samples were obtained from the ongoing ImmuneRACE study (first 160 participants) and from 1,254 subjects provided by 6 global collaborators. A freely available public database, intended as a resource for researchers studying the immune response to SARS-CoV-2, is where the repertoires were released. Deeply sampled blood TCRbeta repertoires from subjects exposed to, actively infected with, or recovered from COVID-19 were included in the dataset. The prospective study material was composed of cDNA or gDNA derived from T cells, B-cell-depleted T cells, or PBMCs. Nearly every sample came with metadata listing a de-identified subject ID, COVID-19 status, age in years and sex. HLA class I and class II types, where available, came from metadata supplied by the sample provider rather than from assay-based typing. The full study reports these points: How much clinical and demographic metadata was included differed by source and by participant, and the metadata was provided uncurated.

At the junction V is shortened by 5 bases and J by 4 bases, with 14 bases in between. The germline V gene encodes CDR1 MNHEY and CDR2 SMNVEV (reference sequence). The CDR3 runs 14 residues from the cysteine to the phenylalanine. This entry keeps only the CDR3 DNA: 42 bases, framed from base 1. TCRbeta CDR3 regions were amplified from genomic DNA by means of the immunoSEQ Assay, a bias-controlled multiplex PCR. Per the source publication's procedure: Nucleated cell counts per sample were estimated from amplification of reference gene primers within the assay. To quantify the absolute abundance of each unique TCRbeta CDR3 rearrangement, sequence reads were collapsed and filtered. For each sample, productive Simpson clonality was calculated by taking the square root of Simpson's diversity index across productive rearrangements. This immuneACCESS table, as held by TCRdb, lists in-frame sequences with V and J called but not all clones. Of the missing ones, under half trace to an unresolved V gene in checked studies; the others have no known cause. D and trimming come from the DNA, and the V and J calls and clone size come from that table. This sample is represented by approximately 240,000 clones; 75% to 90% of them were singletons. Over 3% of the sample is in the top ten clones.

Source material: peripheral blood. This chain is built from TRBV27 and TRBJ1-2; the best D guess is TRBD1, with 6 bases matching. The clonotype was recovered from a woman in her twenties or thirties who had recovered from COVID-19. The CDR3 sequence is CASSIRQDLYGYTF. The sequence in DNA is TGTGCCAGCAGTATACGACAGGATCTCTATGGCTACACCTTC.